These 8 T cell receptor beta chains were all obtained from the same sample, sequenced in a study of a mutant IDH1 vaccine in newly diagnosed glioma. Described time point: baseline, week 1 (first vaccination visit). Sample treatment: pre-vaccination baseline after standard-of-care therapy. Data came from immunoSEQ multiplex PCR; TCRdb stores just in-frame clones and leaves some out. The data hold some 90,000 clones, with roughly four fifths observed a single time. Sequencing was performed on PBMCs, taken from a glioma patient treated with radiotherapy, temozolomide or both. The receptors stem from a man aged 40-49 years with glioma. Some clones in this sample may be carry-over from other donors' samples.

This sequence joins TRBV6-5 and TRBJ1-1; a weak D match, TRBD1 (6 bases). The germline CDR1 and CDR2 sequences are MNHEY and SVGAGI. CDR3 size: 15 residues. Trimming stripped 6 bases from V and 7 bases from J, with 21 bases between. The CDR3 spells CASSHDGVGAREAFF. CDR3 coding DNA: TGTGCCAGCAGCCATGACGGGGTGGGGGCGCGTGAAGCTTTCTTT.

The chain carries TRBV6-1 and TRBJ1-5; D is uncertain. The CDR3 runs 15 residues. The V end lost 8 bases, the J end lost 0 bases, and 14 bases lay between the germline ends. Germline loops: CDR1 MNHNS, CDR2 SASEGT. This CDR3 is CASGLVSTSNQPQHF. The CDR3 DNA sequence: TGTGCCAGCGGGTTGGTGAGTACTAGCAATCAGCCCCAGCATTTT.

The chain has TRBV6-1 and TRBJ1-2, with D perhaps TRBD1 (6 bases). The CDR3 is made up of 12 amino acids. Trimming left V 6 bases short and J 8 bases short, with 13 bases between. CDR1 is MNHNS, CDR2 SASEGT, per germline. CDR3 sequence reads: CASRRTEEGYTF. The CDR3 coding sequence is TGTGCCAGCAGAAGGACAGAGGAGGGCTACACCTTC.

The genes are TRBV10-3 and TRBJ2-1; D is tentatively TRBD1 or TRBD2 (6 bases each). Germline CDR1 reads ENHRY; CDR2 reads SYGVKD. CDR3 length: 15 residues. Trimming removed 10 bases at V and 8 bases at J, with 24 bases between. CDR3 bases: TGTGCCACGGCGAAAGGGGGGACCTTTCGGGATGAGCAGTTCTTC. Protein: CATAKGGTFRDEQFF.

This clone was seen only a few times. This chain links TRBV5-6 with TRBJ1-1, with a tentative D call TRBD1 (5 bases). CDR1 is SGHDT and CDR2 is YYEEEE in the germline V gene. V gave up 0 bases and J gave up 6 bases, with 9 bases separating them. CDR3 length: 13 amino acids. CDR3 bases: TGTGCCAGCAGCTTGGTCGGGGACTCTGAAGCTTTCTTT. It is translated as CASSLVGDSEAFF.

This rearrangement joins TRBV30 to TRBJ1-3; no firm D call. The germline V gene has CDR1 GTSNPN and CDR2 SVGIG (reference sequence). V was shortened by 4 bases and J by 4 bases, with 8 bases between the two germline ends. This CDR3 contains 12 residues. This CDR3 is CAWTKGGNTIYF. Here the CDR3 DNA reads TGTGCCTGGACTAAAGGGGGAAACACCATATATTTT.

This chain joins TRBV7-6 and TRBJ1-4, with 7 bases fitting TRBD1. Germline V gives CDR1 SGHVS, CDR2 FNYEAQ. The CDR3 spans 14 residues. Trimming removed 5 bases from V and 7 bases from J; junction bases left unmatched: 7. The CDR3 protein is CASSVRGRGEKLFF. The CDR3 bases are TGTGCCAGCAGCGTAAGGGGGCGAGGTGAAAAACTGTTTTTT.

The table lists this clone with many counts. This chain links TRBV7-8 with TRBJ1-1, with 7 nucleotides matching TRBD1. CDR1 is SGHVS, CDR2 FQNEAQ, per germline. This CDR3 region has 14 residues. V shed 5 bases, J shed 1 base, and the junction held 4 bases outside the gene matches. The CDR3 loop is CASSGHRGNTEAFF. As DNA, the CDR3 is TGTGCCAGCAGCGGGCACAGGGGGAACACTGAAGCTTTCTTT.